This TCR beta chain was recorded in a study of T cells in Graves' hyperthyroidism and ophthalmopathy. Study outcomes and limitations: Most clonotypes expanded in thyroid above 0.001 were likewise present in blood.

The sample holds a few counts of this clonotype. The antigen remains unidentified. Regions amplified from RNA transcripts were the TCR beta CDR3 regions. During a first-round RT-PCR of the TCR CDR3, the HTBI primer set was used. TCRdb processed the multiplex PCR reads anew with MiXCR; each CDR3 protein has one entry. The table records approximately 590,000 distinct CDR3 sequences, 15% to 19% of them present only once. Clinical symptoms, serum thyroxine and TRAb, thyroid ultrasound and orbital computed tomography together formed the diagnostic basis. The TCR was taken from a woman aged 25 to 39 with Graves' hyperthyroidism. Sequenced: blood.

CDR3 loop: CAGNYEQYF. The CDR3 coding sequence is TGCGCCGGCAACTACGAGCAGTACTTC. V usage is TRBV5-1 and J usage is TRBJ2-7; D gene ambiguous. Germline lookup yields CDR1 SGHRS and CDR2 YFSETQ. This CDR3 is built from 9 residues. The V gene lost 10 bases and the J gene lost 3 bases, with 5 bases spanning the gap.